The clone carrying this T cell receptor (beta chain) was seen a few times. Antigen specificity is unknown. The entry originates in a study of cytomegalovirus exposure and HLA in healthy donors. The CDR3 runs to 14 residues. V lost 4 bases, J lost 8 bases, and 7 bases stayed unmatched. The germline CDR1 and CDR2 sequences are KGHSH and LQKENI. Study-level points and caveats: An ancestry cluster, one associated with Asian ancestry, reportedly showed fewer N-insertions than the approximately 670-donor mean in a later analysis.

The primer mix had 60 Vbeta and 13 Jbeta primers. Clones were read by immunoSEQ multiplex PCR, and TCRdb kept only the in-frame ones, dropping some. The table lists 150,000 or so clones, about 80% of them singletons. The rearrangement uses TRBV18 and TRBJ1-4, with 7 positions matching TRBD1. The source is a man aged 30-40 years in good health and CMV-seropositive. Sequencing was carried out using PBMCs. The CDR3 region has the DNA TGTGCCAGCTCACTAAACAGGGGCGACGAAAAACTGTTTTTT. Amino acids: CASSLNRGDEKLFF.